This TCR beta chain was documented in a study of shared clonotypes between healthy human individuals (dated by TCRdb to about 2020). Some background on the complete study: The cohort comprised two women and a few men aged 18 to 49 years. For each donor, CD4 naive and CD4 memory were each given three plates, CD8 naive was given two plates, and CD8 memory was given one plate. To estimate repertoire size and how much clonotype sharing occurs between individuals, the study deeply sequenced the blood TCR repertoires of several healthy adults. To increase sequencing depth and limit assay-specific biases, TCR repertoire library preparation and sequencing were carried out by different laboratories using diverse techniques. Each donor's leukapheresis produced roughly between about 0.9 and 9.5 billion PBMCs. Overall study outcomes, separate from this receptor: Clonotypes shared by all four sorted-subset donors showed higher generation probabilities than non-shared clonotypes. Rarefaction of sorted-subset datasets indicated incomplete sequencing despite the large sequencing depth. Based on pairwise subsampling, the degree of clonotype sharing among donors was expected to be affected by sequencing depth. Naive subsets generally had larger estimated clonotype richness than memory subsets did. When several donors were compared, the shared fraction of clonotypes was around 5% for naive CD4, 3.5% for naive CD8, roughly 2.5% for memory CD4, and approximately 0.4% for memory CD8. Sampling was restricted to blood, and TCR repertoires in tissues likely differ from the TCR repertoires found in blood. Because the study included only a small number of donors, the genetic and exposure-history diversity represented was limited.

Using the deep immunoSEQ assay, TCR CDR3 regions were amplified from genomic DNA by multiplex PCR. Extracted genomic DNA from each cell subset was spread evenly across all wells of several immunoSEQ 96-well plates, with each plate serving as a replicate. For sorted subsets, about 0.2 ug genomic DNA, equal to about 30,000 T cell genomes, was loaded into each replicate PCR. Purified libraries were quantified with a Qubit 3.0 fluorometer, sized on a Bioanalyzer 2100, and re-quantified with the KAPA Library Quantification kit. Every immunoSEQ 96-well plate was sequenced on a separate single-read 150-cycle Illumina NextSeq 550 flow cell. Per the source publication's procedure: Because only junctional sequences without quality scores were contained in the immunoSEQ output, filtering matching that applied to full-length reads could not be performed. Sequences were annotated with PyIR, a Python wrapper for IgBLAST v1.9, and V/J genes and CDR3 were assigned using IMGT germline references. Reads were filtered out if the reads had weak V/J assignments (E-value above 1e-6), no CDR3, stop codons, out-of-frame junctions, or ambiguous translated residues. V3J clonotypes were defined as sequences sharing an identical inferred V gene, J gene, and CDR3 amino acid sequence. Percentage overlap between repertoires was computed as shared unique clonotypes divided by the size of the smaller repertoire. Repertoire richness was assessed with RTK rarefaction, the Chao1 estimator, and Recon v2.1 estimates of unobserved clonotypes. Generation probabilities for all TCRbeta clonotypes obtained by the gDNA method from four donors were computed using OLGA. TCRdb's version of the immuneACCESS table is confined to in-frame rearrangements and falls short of the full clone set. An unresolved V gene accounts for under half of the shortfall where checked; the remainder is of unknown origin. V, J and clone size reflect that table, while D and trimming were determined from the DNA. The sample data list approximately 1,000,000 clones, and 70% to 80% of these were observed just once. Over 0.8% of the sample is held by the ten biggest clonotypes.

The CDR1 and CDR2 encoded by the germline V gene are SGHTA and FQGTGA. From the cysteine through the phenylalanine, the CDR3 covers 18 amino acids. Only CDR3 DNA is held: 54 bases, read in frame from base 1. V ends up 1 base short and J 1 base short, with an unmatched junction base count of 8. Healthy HIV-negative adults with no recently reported acute infections or vaccinations were included as donors. Every donor was a Caucasian adult residing in Nashville, Tennessee, USA. CD4+ T cells were enriched through magnetic negative selection, after which naive cells were positively selected on CD45RA and the remaining negative fraction served as the memory subset. Blood was obtained by leukapheresis, after which PBMCs were separated by Ficoll-Histopaque density gradient centrifugation and cryopreserved in liquid nitrogen vapor phase. Analytical flow cytometry was used to check the purity and quantity of each magnetically sorted T cell population. Each sorted fraction had its genomic DNA isolated and then quantified by UV absorbance on a Nanodrop 2000c.

Turning to this clone: Its antigen remains unidentified. No base quality values were provided; no much bigger clone lies one nucleotide off.

Sequenced material: memory CD4+ T cells from PBMCs. The intended sense of this specimen's cell subset or site label: CD45RA-negative fraction. The chain employs TRBV7-3 and TRBJ2-2; TRBD2 fits 8 bases in the junction. The clonotype originates from a man between 18 and 29 years old in good health. Some clones in this sample may be carry-over from other donors' samples. The CDR3 amino acid sequence is: CASSLRGRLAGNTGELFF. The DNA is TGTGCCAGCAGCTTAAGAGGTCGGCTAGCGGGGAACACCGGGGAGCTGTTTTTT.